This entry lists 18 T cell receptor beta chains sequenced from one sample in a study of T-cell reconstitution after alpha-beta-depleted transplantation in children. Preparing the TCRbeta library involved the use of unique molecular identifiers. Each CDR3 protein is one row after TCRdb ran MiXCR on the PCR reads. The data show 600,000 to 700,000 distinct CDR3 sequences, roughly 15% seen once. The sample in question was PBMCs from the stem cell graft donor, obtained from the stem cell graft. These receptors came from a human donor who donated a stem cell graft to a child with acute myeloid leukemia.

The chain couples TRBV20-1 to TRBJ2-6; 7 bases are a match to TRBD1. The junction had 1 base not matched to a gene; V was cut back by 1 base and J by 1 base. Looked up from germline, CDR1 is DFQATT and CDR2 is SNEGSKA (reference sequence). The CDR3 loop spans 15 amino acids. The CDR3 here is CSARAQGSGANVLTF. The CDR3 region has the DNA TGCAGTGCTAGAGCACAGGGGTCTGGGGCCAACGTCCTGACTTTC.

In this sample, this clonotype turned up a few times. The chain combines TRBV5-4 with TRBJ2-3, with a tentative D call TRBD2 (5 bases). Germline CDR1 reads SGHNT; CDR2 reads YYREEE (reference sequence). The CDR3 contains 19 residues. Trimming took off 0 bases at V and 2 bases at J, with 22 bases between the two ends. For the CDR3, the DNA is TGTGCCAGCAGCTTGGGGGGTGGATCGTCAGGAGGAACCACAGATACGCAGTATTTT. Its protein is CASSLGGGSSGGTTDTQYF.

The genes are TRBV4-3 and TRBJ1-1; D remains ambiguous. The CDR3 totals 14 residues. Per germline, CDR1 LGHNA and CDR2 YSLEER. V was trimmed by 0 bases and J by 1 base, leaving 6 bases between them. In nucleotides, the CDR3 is TGCGCCAGCAGCCAAGATTCGAAGAACACTGAAGCTTTCTTT. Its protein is CASSQDSKNTEAFF.

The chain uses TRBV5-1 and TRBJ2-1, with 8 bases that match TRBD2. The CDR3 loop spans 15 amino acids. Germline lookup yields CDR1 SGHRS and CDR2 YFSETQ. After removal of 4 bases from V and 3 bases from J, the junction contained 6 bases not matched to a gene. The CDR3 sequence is CASSIGGEGYNEQFF. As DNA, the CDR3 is TGCGCCAGCAGCATCGGGGGGGAGGGCTACAATGAGCAGTTCTTC.

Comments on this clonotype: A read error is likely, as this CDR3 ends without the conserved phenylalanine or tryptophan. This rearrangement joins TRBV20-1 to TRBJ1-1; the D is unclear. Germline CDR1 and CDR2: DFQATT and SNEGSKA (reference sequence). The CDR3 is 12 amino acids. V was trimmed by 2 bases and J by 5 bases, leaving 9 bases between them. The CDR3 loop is CSARKGGTEAFS. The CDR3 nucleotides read TGCAGTGCTAGAAAGGGAGGTACTGAAGCTTTCTCT.

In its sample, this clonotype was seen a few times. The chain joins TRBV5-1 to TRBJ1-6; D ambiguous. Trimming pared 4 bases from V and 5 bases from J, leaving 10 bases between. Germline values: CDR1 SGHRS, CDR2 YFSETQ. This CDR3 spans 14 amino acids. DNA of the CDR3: TGCGCCAGCAGCCTGTCGGGGAATAATTCACCCCTCCACTTT. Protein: CASSLSGNNSPLHF.

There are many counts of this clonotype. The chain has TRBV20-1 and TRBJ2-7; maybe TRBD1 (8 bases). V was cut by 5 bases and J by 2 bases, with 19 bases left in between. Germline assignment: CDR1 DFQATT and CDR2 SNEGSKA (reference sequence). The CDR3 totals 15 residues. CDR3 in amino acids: CSALGGGQAPYEQYF. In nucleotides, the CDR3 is TGCAGTGCTCTAGGGGGGGGACAGGCCCCCTACGAGCAGTACTTC.

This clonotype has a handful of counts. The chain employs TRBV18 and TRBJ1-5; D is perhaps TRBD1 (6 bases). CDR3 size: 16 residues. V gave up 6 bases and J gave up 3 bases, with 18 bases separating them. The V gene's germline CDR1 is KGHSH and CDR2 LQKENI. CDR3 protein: CASSQNRVRFNQPQHF. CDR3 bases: TGTGCCAGCTCCCAAAACAGGGTCCGGTTCAATCAGCCCCAGCATTTT.

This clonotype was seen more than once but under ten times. CDR3 loop: CASSFRDSHLLVTSGGYEQYF. DNA of the CDR3: TGTGCCAGCAGCTTCCGGGACAGTCACCTTCTTGTGACTAGCGGGGGCTACGAGCAGTACTTC. This rearrangement joins TRBV11-2 to TRBJ2-7; 12 bases match TRBD2. The germline gives CDR1 SGHAT, CDR2 FQNNGV. CDR3 size: 21 residues. V was pared by 3 bases and J by 3 bases, with 21 bases of the junction left unmatched.

CDR3 sequence (DNA): TGTGCCAGCAGCTTAGGTTTTGGTGAAGCTTTCTTT. This encodes CASSLGFGEAFF. The V gene is TRBV7-9, the J gene TRBJ1-1; no clear D gene. This CDR3 has 12 residues. Looked up from germline, CDR1 is SEHNR and CDR2 is FQNEAQ (reference sequence). Trimming cost V 1 base and J 7 bases, with 7 bases left between them.

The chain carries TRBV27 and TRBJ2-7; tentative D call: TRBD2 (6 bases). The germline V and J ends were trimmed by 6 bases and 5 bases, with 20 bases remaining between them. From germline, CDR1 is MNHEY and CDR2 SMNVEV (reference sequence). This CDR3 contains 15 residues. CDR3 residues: CASRPIGGRTDEQYF. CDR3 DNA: TGTGCCAGCAGGCCCATAGGAGGGAGGACCGACGAGCAGTACTTC.

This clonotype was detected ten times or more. This CDR3 is CSARFPGQEIWEQYV. The DNA of the CDR3 is TGCAGTGCCCGATTTCCGGGACAGGAGATTTGGGAGCAGTACGTC. The J gene is TRBJ2-7, the V gene TRBV20-1, with TRBD1 identical over 8 bases. Per germline, CDR1 DFQATT and CDR2 SNEGSKA (reference sequence). The V and J ends lost 6 bases and 7 bases, in that order; junction bases with no gene match: 17. There are 15 residues in the CDR3.

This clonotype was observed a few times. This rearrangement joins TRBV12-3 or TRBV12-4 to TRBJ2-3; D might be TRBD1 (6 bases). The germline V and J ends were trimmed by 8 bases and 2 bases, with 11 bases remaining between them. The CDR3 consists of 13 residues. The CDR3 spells CASRKGVTDTQYF. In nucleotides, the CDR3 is TGTGCCAGCCGTAAGGGGGTCACAGATACGCAGTATTTT.

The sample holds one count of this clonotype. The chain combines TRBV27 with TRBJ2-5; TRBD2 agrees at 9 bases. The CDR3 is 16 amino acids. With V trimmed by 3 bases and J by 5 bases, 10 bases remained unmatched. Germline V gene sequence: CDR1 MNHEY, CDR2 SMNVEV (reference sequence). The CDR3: CASSFKVAGVAETQYF. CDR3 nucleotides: TGTGCCAGCAGTTTTAAGGTAGCGGGGGTAGCTGAGACCCAGTACTTC.

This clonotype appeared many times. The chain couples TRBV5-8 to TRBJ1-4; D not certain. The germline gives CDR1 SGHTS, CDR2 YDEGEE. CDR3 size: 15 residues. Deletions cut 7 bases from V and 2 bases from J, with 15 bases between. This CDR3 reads CASWERGVTNEKLFF. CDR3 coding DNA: TGTGCCAGCTGGGAACGGGGTGTGACTAATGAAAAACTGTTTTTT. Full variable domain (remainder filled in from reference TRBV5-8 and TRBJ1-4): EAGVTQSPTHLIKTRGQQATLRCSPISGHTSVYWYQQALGLGLQFLLWYDEGEERNRGNFPPRFSGRQFPNYSSELNVNALELEDSALYLCASWERGVTNEKLFFGSGTQLSVL.

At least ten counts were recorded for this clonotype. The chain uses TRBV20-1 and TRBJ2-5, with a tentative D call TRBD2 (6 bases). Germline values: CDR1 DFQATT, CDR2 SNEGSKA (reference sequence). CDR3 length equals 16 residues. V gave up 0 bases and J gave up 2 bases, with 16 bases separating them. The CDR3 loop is CSARDRPPSEQETQYF. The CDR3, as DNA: TGCAGTGCTAGAGACCGACCCCCTAGCGAGCAAGAGACCCAGTACTTC.

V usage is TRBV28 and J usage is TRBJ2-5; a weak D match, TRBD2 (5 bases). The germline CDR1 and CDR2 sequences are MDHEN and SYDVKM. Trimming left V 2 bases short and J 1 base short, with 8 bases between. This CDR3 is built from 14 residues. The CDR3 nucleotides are TGTGCCAGCAGTTTAAGAGGGAGCCAAGAGACCCAGTACTTC. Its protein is CASSLRGSQETQYF.

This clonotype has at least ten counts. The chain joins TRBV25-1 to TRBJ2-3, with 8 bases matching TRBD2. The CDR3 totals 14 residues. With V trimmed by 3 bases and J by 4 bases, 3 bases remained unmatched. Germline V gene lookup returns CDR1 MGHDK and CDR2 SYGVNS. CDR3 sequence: CASSDSGDADTQYF. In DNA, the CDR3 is TGTGCCAGCAGTGATAGCGGGGACGCAGATACGCAGTATTTT.